The rows below give T cell receptor beta chains drawn from one sample of a study of blood T cell repertoires in COVID-19. Profiled with immunoSEQ multiplex PCR; TCRdb holds only in-frame clones, not every one. The table lists around 57,000 clones, roughly 88% of them singletons, with roughly 18% in the top ten. Sequenced sample: peripheral blood. These receptors were obtained from an elderly woman with active COVID-19. Each CDR3 is given with its conserved first and last residue. The D gene is left open where the match is weak. A row's size may be missing; if present it is once, few, many or a size class.

j_call v_call d_call clone_size cdr3_aa cdr3_nt
TRBJ1-2 TRBV12-3/TRBV12-4 TRBD1 . CASSLGTGSYTF TGTGCCAGCAGTTTAGGGACAGGGTCCTACACCTTC
TRBJ2-3 TRBV5-1 TRBD2 . CASSTSSGGHGDTQYF TGCGCCAGCAGCACCTCTAGCGGGGGGCACGGCGATACGCAGTATTTT
TRBJ2-7 TRBV4-3 TRBD2 . CASSQVPGGEQYF TGCGCCAGCAGCCAAGTCCCGGGAGGCGAGCAGTACTTC
TRBJ2-3 TRBV4-2 TRBD2 . CASSQTTSGGSDTQYF TGTGCCAGCAGCCAAACTACTAGCGGGGGATCAGATACGCAGTATTTT
TRBJ2-7 TRBV7-8 . . CASSSSGLYYEQYF TGTGCCAGCAGCTCGTCGGGACTTTATTACGAGCAGTACTTC
TRBJ1-2 TRBV6-5 TRBD1 few CASSSGGDGYTF TGTGCCAGCAGTTCAGGGGGCGATGGCTACACCTTC
TRBJ2-2 TRBV18 TRBD2 . CASSPPGLANTGELFF TGTGCCAGCTCACCACCGGGACTAGCCAACACCGGGGAGCTGTTTTTT
TRBJ1-1 TRBV3-1/TRBV3-2 TRBD1 . CASSQVRQGQGAFF TGTGCCAGCAGCCAAGTTCGACAGGGGCAAGGAGCTTTCTTT
TRBJ2-2 TRBV9 TRBD2 . CASSVLAVNTGELFF TGTGCCAGCAGCGTACTAGCGGTTAACACCGGGGAGCTGTTTTTT
TRBJ2-3 TRBV5-8 TRBD2 . CASSSKPGLAGGGGTDTQYF TGTGCCAGCAGCTCAAAGCCGGGACTAGCGGGGGGTGGCGGCACAGATACGCAGTATTTT
TRBJ2-7 TRBV5-4 . . CASSPRGKGSSYEQYF TGTGCCAGCAGCCCGAGGGGGAAAGGGAGCTCCTACGAGCAGTACTTC
TRBJ1-6 TRBV9 TRBD1 . CASSPTDRGVPISPLHF TGTGCCAGCAGCCCCACGGACAGGGGGGTTCCGATTTCACCCCTCCACTTT
TRBJ1-1 TRBV27 TRBD1 once CASSSTGGALKAFF TGTGCCAGCAGTTCAACAGGGGGCGCCCTGAAAGCTTTCTTT
TRBJ2-3 TRBV29-1 . . CSVEEGQTTDTQYF TGCAGCGTTGAAGAAGGACAGACGACAGATACGCAGTATTTT
TRBJ2-5 TRBV5-1 TRBD1 . CASSFSGTGLQETQYF TGCGCCAGCAGCTTCTCCGGGACAGGGTTACAAGAGACCCAGTACTTC
TRBJ1-2 TRBV6-6 TRBD1 . CASSPGQGWGYTF TGTGCCAGCAGTCCCGGACAGGGGTGGGGCTACACATTC
TRBJ2-4 TRBV23-1 . . CASSQWARGNIQYF TGCGCCAGCAGTCAATGGGCTAGGGGAAACATTCAGTACTTC
TRBJ2-7 TRBV4-1 TRBD1 . CASSQDGTGGYEQYF TGCGCCAGCAGCCAAGATGGGACAGGGGGCTACGAGCAGTACTTC
TRBJ2-5 TRBV2 . . CASSQLGTQYF TGTGCCAGCAGTCAACTCGGGACCCAGTACTTC
TRBJ2-4 TRBV28 . . CASSQSGGAGNIQYF TGTGCCAGCAGTCAGTCGGGGGGCGCAGGAAACATTCAGTACTTC
TRBJ1-5 TRBV6-2/TRBV6-3 . . CASSYSMGRGNDQPQHF TGTGCCAGCAGTTACTCGATGGGCAGGGGTAACGATCAGCCCCAGCATTTT
TRBJ1-4 TRBV7-3 TRBD1 . CASSATGGEKLFF TGTGCCAGCAGCGCAACAGGGGGTGAAAAACTGTTTTTT
TRBJ2-5 TRBV9 . . CASSVAGSQETQYF TGTGCCAGCAGCGTAGCGGGGTCGCAAGAGACCCAGTACTTC
TRBJ1-5 TRBV30 TRBD1 few CAWSPPSGGWQPQHF TGTGCCTGGAGTCCGCCATCAGGGGGCTGGCAGCCCCAGCATTTT
TRBJ2-1 TRBV2 TRBD2 . CASRVLAGYNEQFF TGTGCCAGCAGAGTCCTAGCGGGCTACAATGAGCAGTTCTTC
TRBJ2-1 TRBV9 TRBD1 . CASSDRGEYNEQFF TGTGCCAGCTCCGACAGGGGGGAGTACAATGAGCAGTTCTTC
TRBJ2-2 TRBV28 TRBD2 . CASSFGRKGITGELFF TGTGCCAGCAGTTTCGGGAGGAAGGGGATCACCGGGGAGCTGTTTTTT
TRBJ2-3 TRBV5-1 TRBD2 . CASSGLAGGGLTDTQYF TGCGCCAGCAGCGGACTAGCGGGGGGCGGTCTGACAGATACGCAGTATTTT
TRBJ2-7 TRBV7-8 . few CASSSHPPEGNYEQYF TGTGCCAGCAGCTCACACCCCCCGGAGGGGAACTACGAGCAGTACTTC
TRBJ1-5 TRBV2 . . CASSEGRYQPQHF TGTGCCAGCAGTGAAGGTCGGTATCAGCCCCAGCATTTT
TRBJ1-2 TRBV28 . once CASSLQGRNGYTF TGTGCCAGCAGTTTACAGGGTAGGAATGGCTACACCTTC